The 22 T cell receptor beta chains below were found in one sample sequenced in a study of graft-versus-host responses after intestinal transplantation. Their antigen targets remain unknown. Some clones are missing from TCRdb's copy, which holds only in-frame ones; the method was immunoSEQ multiplex PCR. The sample records about 99,000 clones, over 75% being singletons. The material sequenced was unstimulated CD4+ T cells sorted from spleen or lymph node cells, taken before intestinal transplant. The receptors originated from a human donor who received an intestinal transplant.

The V call is TRBV5-1, the J call TRBJ2-7; 8 bases fit TRBD1. This CDR3 is built from 14 residues. V gave up 4 bases and J gave up 2 bases; unmatched junction bases: 5. CDR1 is SGHRS and CDR2 is YFSETQ in the germline V gene. The CDR3 bases are TGCGCCAGCAGCCGACAGGGGCCACCCTACGAGCAGTACTTC. It translates to CASSRQGPPYEQYF. Full variable domain (remainder filled in from reference TRBV5-1 and TRBJ2-7): KAGVTQTPRYLIKTRGQQVTLSCSPISGHRSVSWYQQTPGQGLQFLFEYFSETQRNKGNFPGRFSGRQFSNSRSEMNVSTLELGDSALYLCASSRQGPPYEQYFGPGTRLTVT.

The J gene is TRBJ1-1, the V gene TRBV9; D remains unclear. The CDR3 has 16 residues. Trimming shortened V by 0 bases and J by 3 bases, and 15 bases separated the two germline ends. Germline V gene lookup returns CDR1 SGDLS and CDR2 YYNGEE. CDR3 region: CASSVGAGTRDTEAFF. For the CDR3, the DNA is TGTGCCAGCAGCGTAGGGGCAGGCACCCGGGACACTGAAGCTTTCTTT.

The J gene is TRBJ2-7, the V gene TRBV5-1; 7 bases align to TRBD1. CDR1 is SGHRS and CDR2 is YFSETQ in the germline V gene. The CDR3 covers 15 residues. The V gene end was trimmed by 4 bases and the J gene end by 2 bases; junction bases not matched to a gene: 9. The chain's CDR3 is CASSPGQIQTYEQYF. CDR3 DNA: TGCGCCAGCAGCCCGGGACAGATTCAAACCTACGAGCAGTACTTC. The whole variable domain, remainder taken from reference TRBV5-1 and TRBJ2-7, is KAGVTQTPRYLIKTRGQQVTLSCSPISGHRSVSWYQQTPGQGLQFLFEYFSETQRNKGNFPGRFSGRQFSNSRSEMNVSTLELGDSALYLCASSPGQIQTYEQYFGPGTRLTVT.

The V call is TRBV6-5, the J call TRBJ1-2; 8 nucleotides line up with TRBD1. Trimming at V came to 0 bases and at J to 4 bases, leaving 7 bases not matched to a gene. CDR1 is MNHEY and CDR2 is SVGAGI in the germline V gene. The CDR3 length is 16 residues. For the CDR3, the DNA is TGTGCCAGCAGTTACTCAATAGGACAGGGTCCCTATGGCTACACCTTC. Its protein product is CASSYSIGQGPYGYTF.

This chain joins TRBV6-6 and TRBJ1-6; weak D call: TRBD1 (5 bases). This CDR3 contains 15 residues. The V end lost 6 bases, the J end lost 7 bases, and 16 bases lay between the germline ends. Germline CDR1 is MNHNY and CDR2 is SVGAGI (reference sequence). CDR3 amino acids: CASRPSWGENSPLHF. CDR3 bases: TGTGCCAGCAGACCCAGCTGGGGGGAAAATTCACCCCTCCACTTT.

Here the CDR3 reads CAWRKLAVASGANVLTF. The CDR3 nucleotides read TGTGCCTGGAGAAAACTAGCGGTAGCCTCTGGGGCCAACGTCCTGACTTTC. This chain uses TRBV30 with TRBJ2-6; 8 bases fit TRBD2. The J segment lost 0 bases and the V segment lost 3 bases, leaving 7 bases of the junction unmatched. CDR1 and CDR2 from the germline V gene are GTSNPN and SVGIG (reference sequence). This CDR3 contains 17 residues.

The rearrangement links TRBV5-1 to TRBJ1-1; 9 bases agree with TRBD1. Germline V gene lookup returns CDR1 SGHRS and CDR2 YFSETQ. The CDR3 has 12 residues. J gave up 11 bases and V 2 bases, and 4 bases lay outside the gene matches. This chain's CDR3 is CASSFNRGLAFF. The CDR3 region has the DNA TGCGCCAGCAGCTTTAACAGGGGGCTGGCTTTCTTT. The full variable domain, in which reference TRBV5-1 and TRBJ1-1 provide the parts outside the CDR3, is KAGVTQTPRYLIKTRGQQVTLSCSPISGHRSVSWYQQTPGQGLQFLFEYFSETQRNKGNFPGRFSGRQFSNSRSEMNVSTLELGDSALYLCASSFNRGLAFFGQGTRLTVV.

The CDR3 loop reads CASSLVSGHGYTF. The CDR3, as DNA: TGCGCCAGCAGCTTGGTTTCGGGGCACGGCTACACCTTC. The chain employs TRBV5-1 and TRBJ1-2; possible D gene TRBD1, 5 bases. V lost 0 bases, J lost 8 bases, and 11 bases lay in between. This CDR3 region has 13 residues. Germline assignment: CDR1 SGHRS and CDR2 YFSETQ.

J is TRBJ2-7 and V is TRBV19, with D possibly matching TRBD1 (6 bases). The V end lost 7 bases, the J end lost 3 bases, and 13 bases lay between the germline ends. The V gene's germline CDR1 is LNHDA and CDR2 SQIVND (reference sequence). This CDR3 is 13 amino acids long. The CDR3: CASTRGPGYEQYF. The CDR3 nucleotides are TGTGCCAGTACCAGGGGCCCTGGCTACGAGCAGTACTTC.

The chain combines TRBV7-9 with TRBJ2-2, with 9 bases identical to TRBD2. V was pared by 1 base and J by 0 bases, with 3 bases of the junction left unmatched. CDR1 is SEHNR and CDR2 is FQNEAQ in the germline V gene (reference sequence). CDR3 size: 17 residues. The CDR3: CASSLGASGANTGELFF. CDR3 coding DNA: TGTGCCAGCAGCTTAGGAGCTAGCGGGGCGAACACCGGGGAGCTGTTTTTT.

The chain recombines TRBV30 with TRBJ2-1; 9 bases match TRBD2. The ends lost 6 bases at V and 8 bases at J; junction bases unmatched: 11. The germline V gene encodes CDR1 GTSNPN and CDR2 SVGIG (reference sequence). CDR3 length: 14 amino acids. The CDR3 DNA reads TGTGCCTGCTTGATTAGCGGGAGTATCGATGAGCAGTTCTTC. Translating it yields CACLISGSIDEQFF.

This clone was observed once. This rearrangement joins TRBV5-4 to TRBJ1-6; 12 bases map to TRBD1. This CDR3 has 15 residues. Germline V gene sequence: CDR1 SGHNT, CDR2 YYREEE (reference sequence). Losses at the gene ends were 4 bases for V and 9 bases for J; bases not matched to a gene: 5. The CDR3 is CASSQGQGAGSPLHF. CDR3 bases: TGTGCCAGCAGCCAGGGACAGGGGGCAGGTTCACCCCTCCACTTT.

The CDR3 coding sequence is TGTGCCAGCAGCTTAGGACAGACAACTAATGAAAAACTGTTTTTT. The encoded protein is CASSLGQTTNEKLFF. The rearrangement links TRBV11-2 to TRBJ1-4, with D maybe TRBD1 (5 bases). The V end lost 1 base, the J end lost 0 bases, and 6 bases lay between the germline ends. This CDR3 has 15 residues. The germline V gene has CDR1 SGHAT and CDR2 FQNNGV.

The chain has TRBV6-5 and TRBJ2-7; the match to TRBD1 covers 7 bases. Germline CDR1 and CDR2: MNHEY and SVGAGI. The CDR3 contains 14 residues. Trimming took 7 bases from V and 2 from J; bases not matched to a gene: 8. CDR3 sequence reads: CASNRQGRTYEQYF. In DNA, the CDR3 is TGTGCCAGCAACCGACAGGGAAGGACCTACGAGCAGTACTTC.

The chain recombines TRBV6-6 with TRBJ2-7; maybe TRBD2 (6 bases). V gave up 6 bases and J gave up 4 bases, with 22 bases separating them. The germline V gene has CDR1 MNHNY and CDR2 SVGAGI (reference sequence). There are 16 residues in the CDR3. CDR3 in DNA: TGTGCCAGCAGATCCACGAGGATAGGGGCGGGATACGAGCAGTACTTC. It codes for CASRSTRIGAGYEQYF.

CDR3 loop: CASSYSRGNQPQHF. The CDR3 DNA reads as TGTGCCAGCAGTTACTCGAGAGGAAATCAGCCCCAGCATTTT. The chain has TRBV6-5 and TRBJ1-5; D ambiguous. CDR1 is MNHEY, CDR2 SVGAGI, per germline. The CDR3 consists of 14 residues. The V end was cut by 0 bases, the J end by 4 bases, with 7 bases between.

The CDR3 region is CATTPGGPPGYGYTF. In DNA, the CDR3 is TGTGCCACCACCCCCGGGGGCCCCCCGGGGTATGGCTACACCTTC. The chain employs TRBV6-5 and TRBJ1-2, with D possibly matching TRBD1 (6 bases). Trimming took off 10 bases at V and 5 bases at J, with 23 bases between the two ends. The CDR3 is 15 residues long. Germline V gene data show CDR1 as MNHEY and CDR2 as SVGAGI.

This clone occurred a few times. V and J are TRBV6-5 and TRBJ1-2; 8 bases are a match to TRBD1. Germline trimming cut 4 bases from V and 4 bases from J; bases unmatched to any gene: 5. Per the germline V gene, CDR1 is MNHEY and CDR2 is SVGAGI. The CDR3 runs 14 residues. CDR3 in amino acids: CASSSAGGSYGYTF. As DNA, the CDR3 is TGTGCCAGCAGTTCAGCAGGGGGCAGCTATGGCTACACCTTC.

This CDR3 reads CASSATDTQYF. The CDR3 DNA reads TGCGCCAGCAGCGCCACAGATACGCAGTATTTT. This rearrangement joins TRBV5-1 to TRBJ2-3; D remains ambiguous. V was pared by 4 bases and J by 2 bases, with 2 bases between. This CDR3 comprises 11 residues. CDR1 and CDR2 (germline): SGHRS, YFSETQ.

The genes are TRBV2 and TRBJ1-5, with 8 bases lining up with TRBD1. With 5 bases clipped from V and 7 bases from J, the junction kept 7 bases outside the gene matches. The V gene's germline CDR1 is SNHLY and CDR2 FYNNEI. The CDR3 consists of 14 residues. The CDR3 coding sequence is TGTGCCAGCAGTAAAGACAGGGGAGGCCAGCCCCAGCATTTT. This gives the protein CASSKDRGGQPQHF.

The chain is built from TRBV5-1 and TRBJ2-5; D is unresolved. The CDR3 covers 14 residues. The germline V gene has CDR1 SGHRS and CDR2 YFSETQ. Trimming took off 1 base at V and 2 bases at J, with 9 bases between the two ends. CDR3 in amino acids: CASSLQPPQETQYF. In DNA form, the CDR3 reads TGCGCCAGCAGCTTGCAACCTCCGCAAGAGACCCAGTACTTC.

The chain has TRBV4-2 and TRBJ1-3; D ambiguous. V was clipped by 1 base and J by 4 bases, with 11 bases between them. The length of the CDR3 is 15 residues. Germline assignment: CDR1 LGHNA and CDR2 YNFKEQ. The CDR3 here is CASSQVVGSGNTIYF. The CDR3 coding sequence is TGTGCCAGCAGCCAAGTGGTAGGGTCCGGAAACACCATATATTTT.